This TCR beta chain came from a study of cytomegalovirus exposure and HLA in healthy donors. 60 Vbeta and 13 Jbeta primers were used in PCR. The protocol was immunoSEQ multiplex PCR, while the TCRdb copy is restricted to in-frame clones and leaves out a portion. This table holds 160,000 or so clones, roughly four fifths found once. Study-wide results and limits: In vitro testing confirmed a few CMV-associated chains as specific for CMV antigens.

CDR3 length: 12 residues. The junction had 4 bases not matched to a gene; V was cut back by 9 bases and J by 6 bases. Germline-derived CDR1 and CDR2 are LNHDA and SQIVND (reference sequence). Turning to this clone: What it binds is unknown.

The receptor was isolated from a male donor in good health and CMV-seropositive. V gene TRBV19 combines with J gene TRBJ1-2; 10 nucleotides agree with TRBD1. The material sequenced was PBMCs. The chain's CDR3 is CASTDRGHGYTF. The CDR3 coding sequence is TGTGCCAGCACTGACAGGGGGCATGGCTACACCTTC.